This T cell receptor (beta chain) appears in the sequencing data of a study of beta chain features in type 1 diabetes (dated by TCRdb to the late 2010s). With respect to the entire study: Mean age, gender distribution, total cell number and subset yield did not differ between patients and healthy donors. A total of about 100,000,000 sorted cells were examined across all samples, and RNA yield correlated strongly with the number of cells per subset. The study compared TCRB repertoires of sorted circulating CD4+ T cell subsets between recently diagnosed type 1 diabetes patients and matched healthy donors. Regulatory and stem cell-like memory subsets were isolated from only 8 patients and about eight healthy donors, whereas naive and central memory subsets came from all 28 donors.

The High Capacity cDNA Reverse Transcription Kit was used to reverse transcribe all of the isolated RNA, meaning that expressed TCRB transcripts were what got sequenced. Deep immunoSEQ sequencing was applied to naive, central memory and regulatory T cell samples, giving an average of around 3.4 million total reads per sample. Sorted cells were lysed in RLT buffer, and RNA was extracted using DNase-treated RNeasy Micro or Mini kits according to cell number. Each cell subset was processed on its own to prevent cross-contamination, while patient and healthy donor samples were processed together. The immunoSEQ multiplex PCR was used to amplify TCRB sequences from cDNA, yielding 87-bp fragments that span the CDR3 region. Sequencing of the amplicons was done on the Illumina HiSeq platform. The source study handled its data this way. Synthetic template baselines were used to correct PCR bias computationally, reads within Hamming distance 2 were collapsed together, and singletons that could not be merged were discarded. Reads were aligned against IMGT to assign V, D and J genes, CDR3 length and insertions or deletions at six rearrangement sites. Within each subset, clonotype counts were normalized to sorted cell number, after which true diversity and Gini coefficients were computed with the tcR R package. The overlap coefficient, calculated on TCRB nucleotide sequences, was used to quantify repertoire sharing. As stored in TCRdb, this immuneACCESS dataset retains in-frame rearrangements with V and J assigned. A fraction of the clones does not appear; measured against another copy, unresolved V genes explain less than half of the discrepancy, and the remainder lacks a known reason. Clone size and V and J calls were adopted from that table, with D and trimming inferred from the DNA. The sample data list 200,000 to 250,000 clones, and 25% to 30% of these were observed just once. The ten top clones hold 3% to 4% of the sample.

Measured from the cysteine to the phenylalanine, the CDR3 is 14 residues long. Just CDR3 DNA is preserved here, 42 bases in frame from base 1. The junction carries 14 bases between V and J, which are trimmed by 8 bases and 1 base respectively. CDR1 and CDR2 (MNHEY, SMNVEV) derive from the germline V gene (reference sequence). General conclusions and limits of the study: Shorter templates might have been favored by PCR, but patient and control samples were amplified and corrected together, so both groups would have been affected equally by any skew. Naive, central memory and regulatory TCRB repertoires appeared more similar among patients than among healthy donors. In all four CD4+ subsets, TCRB CDR3 length was moderately but significantly shorter in type 1 diabetes patients. Because cDNA was sequenced instead of genomic DNA, activated cells with high expression could be over-represented, although the groups did not differ in activation or CD3 levels. Patients with type 1 diabetes made fewer insertions and deleted more nucleotides at VDJ recombination sites, implying thymic rearrangement abnormalities. HLA sub-analyses involved small numbers of individuals, so any influence of HLA type on TCRB rearrangement remained unresolved.

Concerning this clone: There is no known antigen for this receptor. Per-base quality was not reported, and no clone a single base away is much larger than it.

Each donor gave one peripheral blood draw, around 0.12 L on average, collected into heparinised tubes. A BD FACSAria II and a panel including CD45RO, CCR7, CD25, CD127, CD95 and CD27 were used to sort naive, central memory, regulatory and stem cell-like memory CD4+ T cells. A purity above 95% was achieved for all sorted populations. Right away, PBMCs were isolated by Lymphoprep density gradient centrifugation and were stained directly, with no culture step. To minimize batch effects, samples were stained and sorted in pairs, one healthy donor with one patient per experiment. Sequenced material: central memory CD4+ T cells from blood. The TCR was taken from a man aged 25 to 40 in good health. The chain couples TRBV27 to TRBJ2-5; TRBD2 is a possible D gene, resting on 7 matching bases. The nucleotides read TGTGCCAGCGGGGGAGGGGGATTCCAAGAGACCCAGTACTTC. Its protein product is CASGGGGFQETQYF.